This T cell receptor beta chain was obtained from a study of blood T cell repertoires in COVID-19 (dated by TCRdb to about 2020). Regarding the study in general: The collaborator samples originated in the United States, Italy and Spain and spanned the acute and convalescent phases of COVID-19. Nearly every sample came with metadata listing a de-identified subject ID, COVID-19 status, age in years and sex. The prospective study material was composed of cDNA or gDNA derived from T cells, B-cell-depleted T cells, or PBMCs. Where available, HLA class I and class II types were obtained from metadata supplied by the sample provider rather than from assay-based typing. The repertoires were released in a freely available public database meant as a resource for research on the immune response to SARS-CoV-2. The dataset comprised deeply sampled blood TCRbeta repertoires from subjects exposed to, actively infected with, or recovered from COVID-19. Samples were obtained from the ongoing ImmuneRACE study (first 160 participants) and from about 1,300 subjects provided by 6 global collaborators. On the study overall, not on this receptor specifically: The amount of clinical and demographic metadata varied by source and participant and was provided uncurated.

Collaborating institutions collected whole blood in K2EDTA tubes following their own protocols. Collaborator samples were shipped for TCRbeta analysis as frozen whole blood, isolated PBMCs, or DNA extracted from either sample type. The immunoSEQ Assay, a bias-controlled multiplex PCR, was used to amplify TCRbeta CDR3 regions from genomic DNA. In the original analysis: The number of nucleated cells in each sample was estimated from the amplification of reference gene primers within the assay. To quantify the absolute abundance of each unique TCRbeta CDR3 rearrangement, sequence reads were collapsed and filtered. For each sample, productive Simpson clonality was calculated by taking the square root of Simpson's diversity index across productive rearrangements. TCRdb re-hosts the immuneACCESS table, in-frame sequences only. Its copies lack some clones; in the studies checked, an unresolved V gene accounts for under half of them, and the cause for the rest is not known. V and J calls and clone size follow that table, whereas D and trimming were derived from the DNA. The sample table lists nearly 25,000 clones, more than 75% of them with a count of one. Clones ranked in the top ten supply about 8.6% of the sample.

As regards this clone: It lacks a known antigen. Base qualities were left out, and no much larger clone turns up one base away.

Sequences KGHSH (CDR1) and LQKENI (CDR2) are obtained from the germline V gene. V is pared back by 1 base and J by 5 bases, with 14 bases lying between the germline termini. The CDR3, cysteine through phenylalanine, is 15 amino acids long. Only the CDR3 portion is preserved as DNA: 45 bases, with reading frame beginning at the first base. This clonotype was obtained from a human donor in a cohort sampled during active COVID-19. The receptor chain draws on TRBV18 and TRBJ2-5; 6 matching bases give a weak D call of TRBD2. The sample was peripheral blood. In nucleotide form, the sequence is TGTGCCAGCTCACCACGACCCGGGACTGTGGAGACCCAGTACTTC. This encodes CASSPRPGTVETQYF.